A selection of T cell receptor beta chains follows, all from one sample in a study of blood T cell repertoires in COVID-19. Data came from immunoSEQ multiplex PCR; TCRdb stores just in-frame clones and leaves some out. Of about 300,000 clones listed, 89% are singletons. The material sequenced was PBMCs or T cells enriched from blood (not recorded which). These receptors originate from a middle-aged woman who had recovered from COVID-19. CDR3s include the opening cysteine and the closing phenylalanine or tryptophan. A D gene is named only where the DNA matches it firmly. The size field is filled for only some rows; it gives once, few, many or a size class.

d_gene: TRBD1
v_gene: TRBV24-1
j_gene: TRBJ1-1
abundance: .
CDR3aa: CATSDLRQGGTEAFF
CDR3nt: TGTGCCACCAGTGATTTGCGCCAGGGGGGCACTGAAGCTTTCTTT

d_gene: .
v_gene: TRBV19
j_gene: TRBJ1-4
abundance: .
CDR3aa: CASTLYHGGGEKLFF
CDR3nt: TGTGCCAGTACTCTCTACCACGGGGGGGGAGAAAAACTGTTTTTT

d_gene: TRBD1
v_gene: TRBV4-1
j_gene: TRBJ1-5
abundance: .
CDR3aa: CASSPRQGNQPQHF
CDR3nt: TGCGCCAGCAGCCCACGACAGGGGAATCAGCCCCAGCATTTT

d_gene: TRBD1
v_gene: TRBV19
j_gene: TRBJ2-3
abundance: .
CDR3aa: CASKDRVIDTQYF
CDR3nt: TGTGCCAGTAAAGACAGGGTAATAGATACGCAGTATTTT

d_gene: TRBD1
v_gene: TRBV7-3
j_gene: TRBJ1-2
abundance: many
CDR3aa: CASSPGTGSYGYTF
CDR3nt: TGTGCCAGCAGCCCCGGGACAGGGAGCTATGGCTACACCTTC

d_gene: TRBD1
v_gene: TRBV4-2
j_gene: TRBJ1-2
abundance: .
CDR3aa: CASSQEGQLVYGYTF
CDR3nt: TGTGCCAGCAGCCAAGAGGGACAGCTGGTCTATGGCTACACCTTC

d_gene: .
v_gene: TRBV19
j_gene: TRBJ2-7
abundance: once
CDR3aa: CASSIVPGHQQYF
CDR3nt: TGTGCCAGTAGTATAGTTCCGGGACATCAGCAGTACTTC

d_gene: TRBD1
v_gene: TRBV6-6
j_gene: TRBJ1-4
abundance: .
CDR3aa: CASSNPGQIVGEKLFF
CDR3nt: TGTGCCAGCAGTAATCCGGGACAGATAGTGGGTGAAAAACTGTTTTTT

d_gene: TRBD1
v_gene: TRBV2
j_gene: TRBJ1-3
abundance: .
CDR3aa: CASGTGGNTIYF
CDR3nt: TGTGCCAGCGGGACAGGAGGAAACACCATATATTTT

d_gene: TRBD2
v_gene: TRBV4-1
j_gene: TRBJ2-5
abundance: .
CDR3aa: CASSQVGLAGELGETQYF
CDR3nt: TGCGCCAGCAGCCAAGTGGGACTAGCGGGGGAGCTCGGGGAGACCCAGTACTTC

d_gene: .
v_gene: TRBV7-9
j_gene: TRBJ2-5
abundance: .
CDR3aa: CASSLGQMETQYF
CDR3nt: TGTGCCAGCAGCTTAGGACAGATGGAGACCCAGTACTTC

d_gene: .
v_gene: TRBV27
j_gene: TRBJ1-2
abundance: once
CDR3aa: CASSPRQASNYGYTF
CDR3nt: TGTGCCAGCAGTCCCCGACAGGCATCTAACTATGGCTACACCTTC

d_gene: TRBD1
v_gene: TRBV7-2
j_gene: TRBJ1-1
abundance: .
CDR3aa: CASSLGYRGTEAFF
CDR3nt: TGTGCCAGCAGCTTAGGTTACAGGGGGACTGAAGCTTTCTTT

d_gene: TRBD2
v_gene: TRBV7-9
j_gene: TRBJ2-7
abundance: .
CDR3aa: CASSSGTSGRYEQYF
CDR3nt: TGTGCCAGCAGCTCGGGGACTAGCGGGAGATACGAGCAGTACTTC

d_gene: .
v_gene: TRBV21-1
j_gene: TRBJ2-2
abundance: .
CDR3aa: CASSKDGGGRTGSANTGELFF
CDR3nt: TGTGCCAGCAGCAAAGATGGGGGGGGCCGGACAGGGAGCGCAAACACCGGGGAGCTGTTTTTT

d_gene: TRBD1
v_gene: TRBV3-1/TRBV3-2
j_gene: TRBJ1-6
abundance: .
CDR3aa: CASSQGLPGQGTYNSPLHF
CDR3nt: TGTGCCAGCAGCCAGGGACTTCCGGGACAGGGGACTTATAATTCACCCCTCCACTTT

d_gene: TRBD1
v_gene: TRBV25-1
j_gene: TRBJ1-1
abundance: .
CDR3aa: CASRHSPGQSMNTEAFF
CDR3nt: TGTGCCAGCAGGCACTCGCCGGGACAGTCCATGAACACTGAAGCTTTCTTT

d_gene: .
v_gene: TRBV5-1
j_gene: TRBJ1-4
abundance: .
CDR3aa: CASSLNPGTTNEKLFF
CDR3nt: TGCGCCAGCAGCTTGAACCCGGGAACAACTAATGAAAAACTGTTTTTT

d_gene: TRBD1
v_gene: TRBV2
j_gene: TRBJ2-7
abundance: .
CDR3aa: CASSAPTGGRIYEQYF
CDR3nt: TGTGCCAGCAGTGCCCCGACAGGGGGCCGGATATACGAGCAGTACTTC

d_gene: .
v_gene: TRBV15
j_gene: TRBJ1-3
abundance: .
CDR3aa: CATSRDRVGAGNTIYF
CDR3nt: TGTGCCACCAGCAGAGATCGGGTAGGGGCTGGAAACACCATATATTTT

d_gene: .
v_gene: TRBV5-6
j_gene: TRBJ1-2
abundance: .
CDR3aa: CASSGTQSNYGYTF
CDR3nt: TGTGCCAGCAGCGGGACACAGTCTAACTATGGCTACACCTTC

d_gene: .
v_gene: TRBV9
j_gene: TRBJ1-2
abundance: .
CDR3aa: CASSVHPRILYGYTF
CDR3nt: TGTGCCAGCAGCGTACACCCCAGGATCCTCTATGGCTACACCTTC

d_gene: TRBD1
v_gene: TRBV7-9
j_gene: TRBJ1-2
abundance: few
CDR3aa: CASSLAGTGVRPGGYTF
CDR3nt: TGTGCCAGCAGCTTAGCCGGGACAGGGGTACGTCCGGGTGGCTACACCTTC

d_gene: TRBD1
v_gene: TRBV5-1
j_gene: TRBJ2-5
abundance: .
CDR3aa: CASSTRTGGEQETQYF
CDR3nt: TGCGCCAGCAGCACCAGGACAGGGGGGGAACAAGAGACCCAGTACTTC

d_gene: TRBD2
v_gene: TRBV18
j_gene: TRBJ2-3
abundance: .
CDR3aa: CASSELLGAAGGDTQYF
CDR3nt: TGTGCCAGCTCAGAGTTGTTAGGAGCCGCGGGGGGAGATACGCAGTATTTT

d_gene: .
v_gene: TRBV7-9
j_gene: TRBJ1-1
abundance: few
CDR3aa: CASIPSGGLRTEAFF
CDR3nt: TGTGCCAGCATTCCCTCCGGGGGGCTTAGGACTGAAGCTTTCTTT

d_gene: .
v_gene: TRBV12-3/TRBV12-4
j_gene: TRBJ1-1
abundance: .
CDR3aa: CASSLFINTEAFF
CDR3nt: TGTGCCAGCAGTTTATTTATCAACACTGAAGCTTTCTTT

d_gene: .
v_gene: TRBV21-1
j_gene: TRBJ1-3
abundance: .
CDR3aa: CASSPRGTGSGNTIYF
CDR3nt: TGTGCCAGCAGCCCTCGGGGGACAGGCTCTGGAAACACCATATATTTT

d_gene: TRBD1
v_gene: TRBV5-8
j_gene: TRBJ2-1
abundance: .
CDR3aa: CASSFGQGAYNEQFF
CDR3nt: TGTGCCAGCAGCTTTGGGCAGGGGGCCTACAATGAGCAGTTCTTC

d_gene: TRBD1
v_gene: TRBV9
j_gene: TRBJ2-2
abundance: .
CDR3aa: CASSDDRGRVRGTGELFF
CDR3nt: TGTGCCAGCAGCGACGACAGGGGGCGCGTAAGGGGGACCGGGGAGCTGTTTTTT

d_gene: TRBD1
v_gene: TRBV18
j_gene: TRBJ2-1
abundance: .
CDR3aa: CASSRPGQKYNEQFF
CDR3nt: TGTGCCAGCTCACGACCGGGACAGAAGTACAATGAGCAGTTCTTC

d_gene: .
v_gene: TRBV30
j_gene: TRBJ2-5
abundance: .
CDR3aa: CAWSVWQKETQYF
CDR3nt: TGTGCCTGGAGTGTTTGGCAGAAAGAGACCCAGTACTTC

d_gene: TRBD1
v_gene: TRBV7-2
j_gene: TRBJ1-4
abundance: .
CDR3aa: CASSYRQGGNEKLFF
CDR3nt: TGTGCCAGCAGCTACCGACAGGGGGGTAATGAAAAACTGTTTTTT

d_gene: TRBD1
v_gene: TRBV19
j_gene: TRBJ2-1
abundance: .
CDR3aa: CASSRDRGGVGEQFF
CDR3nt: TGTGCCAGTAGCCGGGACAGGGGAGGCGTTGGTGAGCAGTTCTTC

d_gene: .
v_gene: TRBV12-3/TRBV12-4
j_gene: TRBJ1-2
abundance: .
CDR3aa: CASSPGYGYTF
CDR3nt: TGTGCCAGCAGTCCAGGGTATGGCTACACCTTC

d_gene: TRBD1
v_gene: TRBV19
j_gene: TRBJ2-6
abundance: .
CDR3aa: CASSRTGLYGANVLTF
CDR3nt: TGTGCCAGTAGTAGGACAGGCCTATATGGGGCCAACGTCCTGACTTTC

d_gene: TRBD2
v_gene: TRBV6-5
j_gene: TRBJ2-2
abundance: .
CDR3aa: CASIPGGRGTGELFF
CDR3nt: TGTGCCAGCATCCCGGGGGGGCGGGGCACCGGGGAGCTGTTTTTT

d_gene: TRBD1
v_gene: TRBV6-6
j_gene: TRBJ1-1
abundance: .
CDR3aa: CASSPDRESSKAFF
CDR3nt: TGTGCCAGCAGCCCGGACAGGGAATCGTCGAAAGCTTTCTTT

d_gene: TRBD1
v_gene: TRBV5-1
j_gene: TRBJ2-2
abundance: .
CDR3aa: CASSQPGTGGAGELFF
CDR3nt: TGCGCCAGCAGCCAGCCCGGGACAGGGGGTGCCGGGGAGCTGTTTTTT

d_gene: TRBD1
v_gene: TRBV18
j_gene: TRBJ1-2
abundance: medium-sized
CDR3aa: CASSPFGDSSDGYTF
CDR3nt: TGTGCCAGCTCACCATTTGGGGACAGTTCAGATGGCTACACCTTC

d_gene: TRBD2
v_gene: TRBV5-1
j_gene: TRBJ2-2
abundance: .
CDR3aa: CASSFIGLAGQGGELFF
CDR3nt: TGCGCCAGCAGCTTTATCGGACTAGCGGGGCAGGGCGGGGAGCTGTTTTTT

d_gene: TRBD2
v_gene: TRBV29-1
j_gene: TRBJ2-7
abundance: .
CDR3aa: CSGVAGDNYEQYF
CDR3nt: TGCAGCGGCGTAGCGGGAGACAACTACGAGCAGTACTTC

d_gene: TRBD1
v_gene: TRBV27
j_gene: TRBJ1-6
abundance: .
CDR3aa: CASSLLGTGEFLHF
CDR3nt: TGTGCCAGCAGTTTATTGGGGACAGGGGAATTCCTCCACTTT

d_gene: TRBD2
v_gene: TRBV30
j_gene: TRBJ2-1
abundance: .
CDR3aa: CAWSVSRGGQFF
CDR3nt: TGTGCCTGGAGTGTTTCGCGGGGGGGGCAGTTCTTC

d_gene: .
v_gene: TRBV5-1
j_gene: TRBJ2-6
abundance: .
CDR3aa: CASSLVQAGANVLTF
CDR3nt: TGCGCCAGCAGCTTGGTTCAGGCTGGGGCCAACGTCCTGACTTTC

d_gene: .
v_gene: TRBV9
j_gene: TRBJ2-1
abundance: .
CDR3aa: CASSLTGNTYNEQFF
CDR3nt: TGTGCCAGCAGTTTAACAGGGAACACCTACAATGAGCAGTTCTTC

d_gene: TRBD1
v_gene: TRBV5-4
j_gene: TRBJ2-4
abundance: .
CDR3aa: CASSLGPGQGSKNIQYF
CDR3nt: TGTGCCAGCAGCTTGGGCCCGGGACAGGGGTCCAAAAACATTCAGTACTTC

d_gene: .
v_gene: TRBV7-9
j_gene: TRBJ1-1
abundance: .
CDR3aa: CASSPQEGTEAFF
CDR3nt: TGTGCCAGCAGCCCCCAGGAGGGCACTGAAGCTTTCTTT

d_gene: .
v_gene: TRBV9
j_gene: TRBJ2-3
abundance: .
CDR3aa: CASSVLGDSSTDTQYF
CDR3nt: TGTGCCAGCAGTGTTCTCGGTGATTCGAGCACAGATACGCAGTATTTT

d_gene: .
v_gene: TRBV11-3
j_gene: TRBJ2-1
abundance: .
CDR3aa: CASSLGSRYEQFF
CDR3nt: TGTGCCAGCAGCTTAGGATCGCGATATGAGCAGTTCTTC

d_gene: TRBD2
v_gene: TRBV5-1
j_gene: TRBJ2-1
abundance: .
CDR3aa: CASSTGQGSGSYYEQFF
CDR3nt: TGCGCCAGCAGCACGGGTCAGGGTAGCGGGAGTTATTATGAGCAGTTCTTC

d_gene: .
v_gene: TRBV3-1/TRBV3-2
j_gene: TRBJ2-1
abundance: once
CDR3aa: CASSQVRAEQFF
CDR3nt: TGTGCCAGCAGCCAAGTGAGAGCTGAGCAGTTCTTC

d_gene: .
v_gene: TRBV7-3
j_gene: TRBJ2-1
abundance: .
CDR3aa: CASSLASGAGNEQFF
CDR3nt: TGTGCCAGCAGCTTAGCATCGGGAGCGGGTAATGAGCAGTTCTTC

d_gene: .
v_gene: TRBV7-9
j_gene: TRBJ1-1
abundance: .
CDR3aa: CASSLEGLKNTEAFF
CDR3nt: TGTGCCAGCAGCTTAGAGGGACTTAAGAACACTGAAGCTTTCTTT

d_gene: .
v_gene: TRBV6-5
j_gene: TRBJ2-7
abundance: few
CDR3aa: CASSYSGAQYF
CDR3nt: TGTGCCAGCAGTTACAGTGGGGCGCAGTACTTC

d_gene: TRBD1
v_gene: TRBV25-1
j_gene: TRBJ1-3
abundance: .
CDR3aa: CASSDGQGGGNTIYF
CDR3nt: TGTGCCAGCAGTGATGGACAGGGGGGTGGAAACACCATATATTTT

d_gene: TRBD2
v_gene: TRBV2
j_gene: TRBJ2-3
abundance: .
CDR3aa: CASKGLAGAADTQYF
CDR3nt: TGTGCCAGCAAAGGACTAGCGGGGGCTGCAGATACGCAGTATTTT

d_gene: .
v_gene: TRBV4-3
j_gene: TRBJ1-6
abundance: .
CDR3aa: CASSQVSSYNSPLHF
CDR3nt: TGCGCCAGCAGCCAAGTTAGCTCCTATAATTCACCCCTCCACTTT